These 15 T cell receptor beta chains were sequenced from one sample in a study of cytomegalovirus exposure and HLA in healthy donors. The PCR used 60 Vbeta and 13 Jbeta primers. TCRdb keeps only in-frame clones here, not all; method: immunoSEQ multiplex PCR. The profile covers about 100,000 clones, with about 75% appearing a single time and roughly 6.9% taken by the ten largest. The sequenced material came from PBMCs. Receptors were obtained from a man aged 40-49 years in good health and CMV-seropositive.

This chain connects TRBV19 to TRBJ2-2; 13 bases line up with TRBD2. V lost 6 bases, J lost 6 bases, and 4 bases stayed unmatched. This CDR3 has 15 amino acids. Germline V gives CDR1 LNHDA, CDR2 SQIVND (reference sequence). The CDR3 DNA reads as TGTGCCAGTAGACGGACTAGCGGGAGTTCCGGGGAGCTGTTTTTT. This codes for CASRRTSGSSGELFF.

The genes are TRBV5-6 and TRBJ1-5; possibly TRBD1 for D (5 bases). There are 13 residues in the CDR3. Per germline, CDR1 SGHDT and CDR2 YYEEEE. Trimming removed 3 bases at V and 5 bases at J, with 9 bases between. The CDR3 spells CASSSGGDQPQHF. The CDR3 DNA sequence: TGTGCCAGCAGCTCGGGAGGGGATCAGCCCCAGCATTTT.

This clone was found a few times. V usage is TRBV5-5 and J usage is TRBJ1-2, with a weak D call TRBD1 (6 bases). With 5 bases removed from V and 4 bases from J, the gap between germline ends came to 18 bases. The CDR3 is 15 amino acids. Germline-derived CDR1 and CDR2 are SGHKS and YYEKEE (reference sequence). In DNA form, the CDR3 reads TGTGCCAGCAGACGGGCGGGGGGCCTCGCCTATGGCTACACCTTC. This translates into CASRRAGGLAYGYTF.

The CDR3 here is CASSPLQGARSDTQYF. The CDR3 bases are TGTGCCAGCAGCCCCCTTCAGGGGGCGCGATCAGATACGCAGTATTTT. The chain is built from TRBV9 and TRBJ2-3, with TRBD1 matching over 8 bases. This CDR3 comprises 16 residues. Germline loops: CDR1 SGDLS, CDR2 YYNGEE. Trimming cost V 4 bases and J 4 bases; bases outside gene matches: 11.

The CDR3 bases are TGTGGACTTGGACAGGGGGCAAATGAGCAGTTCTTC. It encodes CGLGQGANEQFF. The gene calls are TRBV6-1 and TRBJ2-1, with TRBD1 identical over 11 bases. Germline CDR1 reads MNHNS; CDR2 reads SASEGT. This CDR3 is built from 12 residues.

CDR3 bases: TGTGCCAGCACCCTCCGTGGGGCCAACGTCCTGACTTTC. This gives the protein CASTLRGANVLTF. The gene calls are TRBV7-9 and TRBJ2-6, with D uncertain. Trimming left V 7 bases short and J 3 bases short, with 7 bases between. CDR1 is SEHNR, CDR2 FQNEAQ, per germline (reference sequence). There are 13 residues in the CDR3.

The chain has TRBV19 and TRBJ2-3; D uncertain. Germline loops: CDR1 LNHDA, CDR2 SQIVND (reference sequence). V was trimmed by 8 bases and J by 2 bases, leaving 14 bases between them. This CDR3 contains 14 residues. This CDR3 reads CASPGKLITDTQYF. CDR3 coding DNA: TGTGCCAGTCCGGGTAAGCTAATCACAGATACGCAGTATTTT.

The V and J genes are TRBV2 and TRBJ1-6, with 7 nucleotides matching TRBD1. The junction had 15 bases not matched to a gene; V was cut back by 6 bases and J by 7 bases. The CDR3 covers 17 residues. Looked up from germline, CDR1 is SNHLY and CDR2 is FYNNEI. The CDR3 loop is CASSPEGYRGRNSPLHF. CDR3 nucleotide sequence: TGTGCCAGCAGCCCAGAGGGCTACAGGGGTAGAAATTCACCCCTCCACTTT.

CDR3 DNA sequence: TGTGCCAGCAGGAGCGGGGGGGCGCCCACCGGGGAGCTGTTTTTT. This gives the protein CASRSGGAPTGELFF. The V and J genes are TRBV9 and TRBJ2-2, with 10 bases fitting TRBD2. Germline lookup yields CDR1 SGDLS and CDR2 YYNGEE. With 5 bases clipped from V and 4 bases from J, the junction kept 5 bases outside the gene matches. The CDR3 is made up of 15 amino acids.

The chain couples TRBV5-1 to TRBJ2-7; the match to TRBD1 covers 9 bases. Germline-derived CDR1 and CDR2 are SGHRS and YFSETQ. This CDR3 is 14 amino acids long. V was clipped by 4 bases and J by 5 bases; unmatched bases: 7. The CDR3 coding sequence is TGCGCCAGCAGCAAGGGACAGGGTTACGACGAGCAGTACTTC. The encoded protein is CASSKGQGYDEQYF.

The chain joins TRBV28 to TRBJ2-7, with D hard to call. V gave up 6 bases and J gave up 3 bases, with 9 bases separating them. The V gene's germline CDR1 is MDHEN and CDR2 SYDVKM. CDR3 length: 12 amino acids. The CDR3 reads CASRSLSYEQYF. CDR3 nucleotides: TGTGCCAGCAGATCGCTTAGCTACGAGCAGTACTTC.

This rearrangement joins TRBV20-1 to TRBJ2-5; the D is unclear. The J call is doubtful: the DNA matches TRBJ2-7 better. This CDR3 has 11 residues. Germline V gene data show CDR1 as DFQATT and CDR2 as SNEGSKA (reference sequence). This chain's CDR3 is CSASFGYEQYF. The CDR3 DNA is TGCAGTGCTAGCTTTGGTTACGAGCAGTACTTC.

V usage is TRBV27 and J usage is TRBJ1-2; D possibly corresponds to TRBD1 (6 bases). V was pared by 6 bases and J by 5 bases, with 13 bases between. The germline V gene encodes CDR1 MNHEY and CDR2 SMNVEV (reference sequence). The CDR3 consists of 13 residues. CDR3 loop: CASRGQGKYGYTF. The CDR3 DNA reads as TGTGCCAGCAGGGGGCAGGGGAAGTATGGCTACACCTTC.

V usage is TRBV9 and J usage is TRBJ2-7; 9 nucleotides line up with TRBD1. This CDR3 is 16 amino acids long. With V trimmed by 0 bases and J by 6 bases, 10 bases remained unmatched. The germline V gene has CDR1 SGDLS and CDR2 YYNGEE. The chain's CDR3 is CASSVGEQGAMGEQYF. CDR3 DNA sequence: TGTGCCAGCAGCGTAGGAGAACAGGGGGCAATGGGCGAGCAGTACTTC.

This clone was counted between two and nine times. This sequence joins TRBV6-5 and TRBJ2-3; TRBD2 matches 10 bases. V dropped 5 bases and J dropped 12; count of bases not matched to a gene: 11. This CDR3 region has 14 residues. Germline V gene data show CDR1 as MNHEY and CDR2 as SVGAGI. CDR3 in amino acids: CASSPFLAGDFQYF. The CDR3 coding sequence is TGTGCCAGCAGTCCTTTCCTAGCGGGAGATTTCCAGTATTTT.